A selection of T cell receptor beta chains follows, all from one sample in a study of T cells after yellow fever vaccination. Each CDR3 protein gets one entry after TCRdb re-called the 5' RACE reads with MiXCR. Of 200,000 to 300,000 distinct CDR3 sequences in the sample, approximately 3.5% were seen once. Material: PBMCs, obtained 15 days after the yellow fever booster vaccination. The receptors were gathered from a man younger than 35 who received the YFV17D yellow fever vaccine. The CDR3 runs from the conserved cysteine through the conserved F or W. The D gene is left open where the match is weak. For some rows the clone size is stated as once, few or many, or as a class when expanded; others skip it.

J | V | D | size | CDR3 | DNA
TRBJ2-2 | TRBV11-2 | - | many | CASRFGRWETNTGELFF | TGTGCCAGCAGATTTGGCCGCTGGGAAACGAACACCGGGGAGCTGTTTTTT
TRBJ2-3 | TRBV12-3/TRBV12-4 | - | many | CASSPGGAVSTDTQYF | TGTGCCAGCAGCCCTGGGGGGGCCGTTAGCACAGATACGCAGTATTTT
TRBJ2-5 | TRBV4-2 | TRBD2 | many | CASSHPMAGGYQETQYF | TGTGCCAGCAGCCATCCCATGGCGGGGGGGTACCAAGAGACCCAGTACTTC
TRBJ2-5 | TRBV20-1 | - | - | CSANSPVGLGETQYF | TGCAGTGCTAACTCTCCTGTAGGACTGGGAGAGACCCAGTACTTC
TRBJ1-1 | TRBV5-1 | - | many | CASSSGFERFNTEAFF | TGCGCCAGCAGCTCGGGGTTCGAGAGGTTTAACACTGAAGCTTTCTTT
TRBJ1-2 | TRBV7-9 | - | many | CASSLVWAAEGYTF | TGTGCCAGCAGCTTAGTTTGGGCGGCAGAGGGCTACACCTTC
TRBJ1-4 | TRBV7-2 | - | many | CASSPARGFNEKLFF | TGTGCCAGCAGCCCCGCCAGGGGATTTAATGAAAAACTGTTTTTT
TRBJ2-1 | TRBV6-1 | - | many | CASSWAGYNEQFF | TGTGCCAGCAGCTGGGCAGGTTACAATGAGCAGTTCTTC
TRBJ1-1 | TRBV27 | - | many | CASISLRDTEAFF | TGTGCCAGCATCTCCCTGCGAGACACTGAAGCTTTCTTT
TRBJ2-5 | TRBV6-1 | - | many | CASSEEERRPIQETQYF | TGTGCCAGCAGTGAAGAGGAAAGACGGCCGATACAAGAGACCCAGTACTTC
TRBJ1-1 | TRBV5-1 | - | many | CASSLMGAGGTEAFF | TGCGCCAGCAGCTTGATGGGGGCTGGGGGGACTGAAGCTTTCTTT
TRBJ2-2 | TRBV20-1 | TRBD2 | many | CSAPKGLAGGSRVTGELFF | TGCAGTGCTCCAAAGGGACTAGCGGGGGGATCGCGAGTCACCGGGGAGCTGTTTTTT
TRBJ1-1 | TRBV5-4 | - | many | CASSLDQGYTEAFF | TGTGCCAGCAGCTTGGATCAGGGGTACACTGAAGCTTTCTTT
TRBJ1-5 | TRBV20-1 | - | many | CSARDLFPNQPQHF | TGCAGTGCTAGAGATCTATTTCCTAATCAGCCCCAGCATTTT
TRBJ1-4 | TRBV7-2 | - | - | CASSPMGTDEKLFF | TGTGCCAGCAGCCCCATGGGGACGGATGAAAAACTGTTTTTT
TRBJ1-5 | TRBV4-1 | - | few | CASSPRMREDTNQPQHF | TGCGCCAGCAGCCCGCGGATGAGGGAGGATACCAATCAGCCCCAGCATTTT
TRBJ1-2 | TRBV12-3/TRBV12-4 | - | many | CASSLEQGIQYGYTF | TGTGCCAGCAGTTTAGAGCAGGGGATACAGTATGGCTACACCTTC
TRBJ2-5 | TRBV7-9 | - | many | CASSPGAAEPEQETQYF | TGTGCCAGCAGCCCTGGCGCGGCGGAGCCAGAACAAGAGACCCAGTACTTC
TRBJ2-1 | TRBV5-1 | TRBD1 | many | CASSSGQGNEQFF | TGCGCCAGCAGCTCAGGACAGGGCAATGAGCAGTTCTTC
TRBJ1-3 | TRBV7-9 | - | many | CASSIQGSGNTIYF | TGTGCCAGCAGCATACAGGGCTCTGGAAACACCATATATTTT
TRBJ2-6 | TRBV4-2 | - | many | CASSQAEGTTLWGANVLTF | TGTGCCAGCAGCCAAGCTGAGGGAACTACCCTTTGGGGGGCCAACGTCCTGACTTTC
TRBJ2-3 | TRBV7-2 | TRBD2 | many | CASSPTGLEVLVGQYF | TGTGCCAGCAGCCCAACGGGACTAGAGGTTCTCGTGGGGCAGTATTTT
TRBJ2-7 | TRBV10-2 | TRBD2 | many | CASFYAHLAGPYEQYF | TGCGCCAGCTTCTACGCACACTTAGCGGGGCCCTACGAGCAGTACTTC
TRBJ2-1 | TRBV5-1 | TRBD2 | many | CASSFGASGNNEQFF | TGCGCCAGCAGCTTCGGGGCTAGCGGGAACAATGAGCAGTTCTTC
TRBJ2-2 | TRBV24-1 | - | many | CATSDLAVGPGELFF | TGTGCCACCAGTGATTTGGCGGTGGGTCCGGGGGAGCTGTTTTTT
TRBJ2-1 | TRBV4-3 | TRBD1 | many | CASSQEGVGQGPYNEQFF | TGCGCCAGCAGCCAAGAGGGTGTCGGACAGGGGCCCTACAATGAGCAGTTCTTC
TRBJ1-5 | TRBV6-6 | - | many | CASSYMGAGQPQHF | TGTGCCAGCAGTTACATGGGGGCGGGCCAGCCCCAGCATTTT
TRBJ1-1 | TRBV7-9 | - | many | CATLMNTEAFF | TGTGCCACCCTTATGAACACTGAAGCTTTCTTT
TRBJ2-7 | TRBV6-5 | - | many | CASRRLGSHYEQYF | TGTGCCAGCAGGCGCCTAGGGAGCCACTACGAGCAGTACTTC
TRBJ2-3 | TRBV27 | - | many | CASSFQGRDTQYF | TGTGCCAGCAGTTTTCAGGGGCGAGATACGCAGTATTTT
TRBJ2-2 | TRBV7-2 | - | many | CASSVQGPNTGELFF | TGTGCCAGCAGCGTACAGGGACCGAACACCGGGGAGCTGTTTTTT
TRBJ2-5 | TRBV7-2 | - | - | CASSTHSFGETQYF | TGTGCCAGCAGCACACATTCTTTCGGAGAGACCCAGTACTTC
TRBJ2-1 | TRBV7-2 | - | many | CASSPTRAQSNEQFF | TGTGCCAGCAGCCCCACCAGGGCCCAATCGAATGAGCAGTTCTTC
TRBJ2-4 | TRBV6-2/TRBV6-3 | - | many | CASSVPAVIMTVLAKNIQYF | TGTGCCAGCAGTGTCCCTGCGGTGATAATGACAGTCCTAGCCAAAAACATTCAGTACTTC
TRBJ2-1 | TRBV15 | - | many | CATSRERPGPNEQFF | TGTGCCACCAGCAGGGAGAGGCCGGGACCCAATGAGCAGTTCTTC
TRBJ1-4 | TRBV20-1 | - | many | CSARGPADSQEKLFF | TGCAGTGCTAGAGGGCCCGCCGACAGTCAGGAAAAACTGTTTTTT
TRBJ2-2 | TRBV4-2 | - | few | CASSQDARVTGELFF | TGTGCCAGCAGCCAAGATGCCAGGGTAACCGGGGAGCTGTTTTTT
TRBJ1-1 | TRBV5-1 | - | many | CASSSLAMNTEAFF | TGCGCCAGCAGCTCTCTGGCGATGAACACTGAAGCTTTCTTT
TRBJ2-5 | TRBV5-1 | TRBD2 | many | CASSLGLAGEQETQYF | TGCGCCAGCAGCTTGGGACTAGCGGGGGAGCAAGAGACCCAGTACTTC
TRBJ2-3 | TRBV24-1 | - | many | CATSPGRDTDTQYF | TGTGCCACCAGTCCCGGCAGGGACACAGATACGCAGTATTTT
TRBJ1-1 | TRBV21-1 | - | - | CASSLNEEGFTEAFF | TGTGCCAGCAGCCTCAATGAGGAGGGGTTCACTGAAGCTTTCTTT
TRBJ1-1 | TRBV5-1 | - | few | CASSPRPGGPEAFF | TGCGCCAGCAGCCCCCGTCCCGGCGGACCTGAAGCTTTCTTT
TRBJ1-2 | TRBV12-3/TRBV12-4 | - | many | CASSLWTVSIGYTF | TGTGCCAGCAGTCTTTGGACAGTATCGATCGGCTACACCTTC
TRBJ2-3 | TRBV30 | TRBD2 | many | CARATSGASDTQYF | TGTGCCAGGGCTACTAGCGGGGCGTCAGATACGCAGTATTTT
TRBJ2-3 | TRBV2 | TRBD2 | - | CASRSPPGLAGEGDTQYF | TGTGCCAGCCGCTCCCCCCCGGGACTAGCGGGGGAGGGGGATACGCAGTATTTT
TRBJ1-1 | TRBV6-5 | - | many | CASGYGLGTEAFF | TGTGCCAGCGGATATGGGCTGGGAACTGAAGCTTTCTTT
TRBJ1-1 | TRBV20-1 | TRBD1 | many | CSARDRQGFPEAFF | TGCAGTGCTAGAGATCGACAGGGTTTCCCTGAAGCTTTCTTT
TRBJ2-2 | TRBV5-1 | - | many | CASSPGDRELGELFF | TGCGCCAGCAGCCCGGGGGACCGCGAGTTAGGGGAGCTGTTTTTT
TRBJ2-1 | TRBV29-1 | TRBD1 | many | CSAVGQGEPYNEQFF | TGCAGCGCTGTAGGACAGGGTGAACCCTACAATGAGCAGTTCTTC
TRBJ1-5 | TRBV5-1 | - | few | CASSEGPFSNQPQHF | TGCGCCAGCTCCGAGGGACCATTTAGCAATCAGCCCCAGCATTTT
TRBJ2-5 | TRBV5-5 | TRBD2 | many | CASSLRDGGTNKETQYF | TGTGCCAGCAGCTTGCGGGACGGGGGGACTAATAAAGAGACCCAGTACTTC
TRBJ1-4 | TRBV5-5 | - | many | CASSRRRHEEKLFF | TGTGCCAGCAGCCGTCGGAGGCACGAGGAAAAACTGTTTTTT
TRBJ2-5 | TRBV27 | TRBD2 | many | CASSLRTSGGLYQETQYF | TGTGCCAGCAGTCTTCGGACTAGCGGGGGTTTGTACCAAGAGACCCAGTACTTC
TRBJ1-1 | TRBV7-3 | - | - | CASSSVADTEAFF | TGTGCCAGCAGCTCTGTTGCGGACACTGAAGCTTTCTTT
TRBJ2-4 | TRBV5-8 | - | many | CASSLSGGDQNIQYF | TGTGCCAGCAGCCTTTCCGGGGGAGATCAAAACATTCAGTACTTC